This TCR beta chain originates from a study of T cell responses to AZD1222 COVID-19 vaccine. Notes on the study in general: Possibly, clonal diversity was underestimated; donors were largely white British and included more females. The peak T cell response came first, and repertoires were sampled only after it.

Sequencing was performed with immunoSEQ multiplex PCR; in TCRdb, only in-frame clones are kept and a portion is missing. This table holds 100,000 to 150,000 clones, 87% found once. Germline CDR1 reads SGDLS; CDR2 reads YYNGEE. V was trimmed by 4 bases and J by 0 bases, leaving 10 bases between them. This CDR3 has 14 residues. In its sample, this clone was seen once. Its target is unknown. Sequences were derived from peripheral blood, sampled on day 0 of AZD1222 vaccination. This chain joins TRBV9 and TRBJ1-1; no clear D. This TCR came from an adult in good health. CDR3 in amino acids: CASSPGRLNTEAFF. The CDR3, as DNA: TGTGCCAGCAGCCCCGGGCGTTTGAACACTGAAGCTTTCTTT. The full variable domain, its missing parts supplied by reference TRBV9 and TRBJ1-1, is DSGVTQTPKHLITATGQRVTLRCSPRSGDLSVYWYQQSLDQGLQFLIQYYNGEERAKGNILERFSAQQFPDLHSELNLSSLELGDSALYFCASSPGRLNTEAFFGQGTRLTVV.